The 30 T cell receptor beta chains reported below all come from one sample, sequenced in a study of tumor-infiltrating lymphocytes in primary liver carcinoma. The template, 450 to 650 ng total RNA, yielded TCR beta cDNA made with a constant-region primer. Researchers made the TCR beta libraries by running three nested multiplex PCR rounds with slightly modified ARM-PCR. TRBV1-TRBV30 forward primers paired with a C-beta reverse primer drove the first two PCR rounds, 10 cycles each. TCRdb independently ran MiXCR on the multiplex PCR reads; one entry per CDR3 protein. This table has around 70,000 distinct CDR3 sequences, almost 70% appearing once. Investigators took RNA and DNA out together from roughly 21-30 mg of unsorted bulk tissue. Sequenced: liver tumor tissue from sampling region 4. Sample subset: tumor region T4, right-lateral pole. These receptors were taken from a man in his forties with primary liver carcinoma and hepatitis B virus infection.

This clonotype occurred many times. The rearrangement joins TRBV7-8 to TRBJ1-5, with D unclear. This CDR3 is 14 amino acids long. Between the trimmed V and J ends, which lost 1 base and 4 bases, there was a span of 8 bases. Germline V CDR1 and CDR2: SGHVS, FQNEAQ. The CDR3 DNA follows: TGTGCCAGCAGCTTAGGCGCTTATAATCAGCCCCAGCATTTT. This gives the protein CASSLGAYNQPQHF.

About this clonotype: This is likely a read error, given that the CDR3 carries no conserved phenylalanine or tryptophan at its end. V and J are TRBV4-1 and TRBJ2-1, with 9 nucleotides matching TRBD1. With 7 bases clipped from V and 9 bases from J, the junction kept 13 bases outside the gene matches. Germline lookup yields CDR1 MGHRA and CDR2 YSYEKL. CDR3 length equals 15 residues. The chain's CDR3 is CASNQDRGSSSEQFL. The CDR3 region has the DNA TGCGCCAGCAACCAGGACAGGGGCTCCTCGTCTGAGCAGTTCCTC.

As to this clonotype: One end of the junction varies from germline; a read error may be responsible. This rearrangement joins TRBV6-6 to TRBJ2-7; 9 positions match TRBD1. The CDR3 is 14 residues long. CDR1 is MNHNY and CDR2 is SVGAGI in the germline V gene (reference sequence). The CDR3 loop reads CASSTGQGTTEHYF. CDR3 bases: TGTGCCAGCTCCACGGGACAGGGTACTACCGAGCATTACTTC.

There are many counts of this clonotype. The V and J genes are TRBV2 and TRBJ2-5; 12 bases are a match to TRBD2. V was pared by 7 bases and J by 4 bases, with 1 base of the junction left unmatched. The CDR3 runs 13 residues. Germline V gene sequence: CDR1 SNHLY, CDR2 FYNNEI. CDR3 nucleotides: TGTGCCAGCACGGGACTAGCGGGAGAGACCCAGTACTTC. It specifies CASTGLAGETQYF.

This clonotype was seen many times. The V gene is TRBV12-3 or TRBV12-4, the J gene TRBJ2-5, with a weak D call TRBD1 (6 bases). CDR3 length: 12 amino acids. Between the trimmed V and J ends, which lost 4 bases and 7 bases, there was a span of 10 bases. CDR3 sequence reads: CASSSIGGTQYF. The CDR3 DNA is TGTGCCAGCAGTTCCATAGGGGGGACCCAGTACTTC.

This clonotype was seen a handful of times. One junction end does not reproduce the germline sequence, and a read error may be involved. The genes are TRBV24-1 and TRBJ1-5; 8 bases fit TRBD1. The CDR3 runs 14 residues. Looked up from germline, CDR1 is KGHDR and CDR2 is SFDVKD. The CDR3 DNA reads as TGTGCCACCCGGGACAGGTATAGCGATCAGCCCCAGCATTTT. Translating gives CATRDRYSDQPQHF.

A word on this clonotype: One junction end disagrees with the germline gene, perhaps due to a read error. V gene TRBV7-8 combines with J gene TRBJ2-1; D is undetermined. Germline-derived CDR1 and CDR2 are SGHVS and FQNEAQ. The CDR3 covers 16 residues. The CDR3 DNA follows: TGTGCCACCAGGCGAATCCCGTCCTCTTCCTTCAATGAGCAGTTCTTC. It yields the protein CATRRIPSSSFNEQFF.

In its sample, this clonotype was seen many times. This chain uses TRBV5-6 with TRBJ1-2; 12 positions match TRBD1. Germline V lookup: CDR1 SGHDT, CDR2 YYEEEE. There are 16 residues in the CDR3. J lost 8 bases, V lost 4 bases, and 12 bases had no gene match. The CDR3 region has the DNA TGTGCCAGCAGCCTGGGACAGGGGGCGCGGGTCGGAGGCTACACCTTC. Amino acids: CASSLGQGARVGGYTF.

As to this clonotype: The junction departs from the called germline gene at one end, perhaps through a read error. The genes are TRBV29-1 and TRBJ2-6, with D maybe TRBD1 (5 bases). Germline-derived CDR1 and CDR2 are SQVTM and ANQGSEA. This CDR3 is 14 amino acids long. This CDR3 reads CSVRRTSGANVMTF. In DNA form, the CDR3 reads TGCAGCGTTCGTAGGACATCTGGGGCCAACGTCATGACTTTC.

This clonotype has ten or more counts. The chain is built from TRBV10-3 and TRBJ1-2; TRBD1 is a possible D gene (5 bases). This CDR3 comprises 15 residues. The ends were cut back, 4 bases at V and 4 bases at J, with 16 bases in the middle. The germline gives CDR1 ENHRY, CDR2 SYGVKD. DNA of the CDR3: TGTGCCATCAGTGGATCCGGGGCCCAACTCTATGGCTACACCTTC. The encoded protein is CAISGSGAQLYGYTF.

Regarding this clonotype: A much bigger clone sits one base away, suggesting this may be a read error. CDR3 sequence (DNA): TGTGCCAGCAGCCTTGAGTCGCCGGGGGGATACGAGCAGTACTTC. Translated: CASSLESPGGYEQYF. V and J are TRBV6-5 and TRBJ2-7; 7 positions match TRBD2. The CDR3 sequence is 15 residues long. Germline V gene data show CDR1 as MNHEY and CDR2 as SVGAGI. Unmatched junction bases numbered 12, after V lost 6 bases and J lost 4 bases.

This clonotype was observed once. No conserved phenylalanine or tryptophan is present at the end of the CDR3, so a read error is the likely explanation. The V and J genes are TRBV12-3 or TRBV12-4 and TRBJ2-7; D is ambiguous. The CDR3 spans 13 residues. The DNA for the CDR3 is TGTGTCAGCAGTTTCGACCCTAAGTACGAGCAGTACTCC. It yields the protein CVSSFDPKYEQYS.

This clonotype was detected a few times. This sequence may be a read error, since a much larger clone differs from it by one base. The chain employs TRBV28 and TRBJ1-5; possible D gene TRBD1, 5 bases. The V gene's germline CDR1 is MDHEN and CDR2 SYDVKM. Trimming took 3 bases from V and 3 from J, leaving 9 bases between them. The CDR3 consists of 14 residues. CDR3 loop: CASSFTRDNQPQHF. The CDR3 nucleotides are TGTGCCAGCAGTTTTACCAGGGACAATCAGCCCCAGCATTTT.

This clonotype showed up just once. This rearrangement joins TRBV6-6 to TRBJ1-5; tentative D call: TRBD1 (5 bases). The CDR3 runs to 17 residues. V lost 5 bases and J 11 bases, leaving 28 bases between the germline ends. Germline V lookup: CDR1 MNHNY, CDR2 SVGAGI (reference sequence). CDR3 nucleotide sequence: TGTGCCAGCAGTCTGGGGGGTTGGGGGGATAGCAATGAGTCCCAGCATTTT. This translates into CASSLGGWGDSNESQHF.

The chain uses TRBV25-1 and TRBJ2-7, with 9 bases identical to TRBD1. Germline CDR1 reads MGHDK; CDR2 reads SYGVNS. The CDR3 totals 15 residues. Trimming at V came to 8 bases and at J to 1 base, leaving 9 bases not matched to a gene. CDR3 bases: TGTGCCAGCGGTGCCCCCGGGACAGGGTCCTACGAGCAGTACTTC. Its translation is CASGAPGTGSYEQYF.

As regards this clonotype: A junction end diverges from the germline sequence, so it may reflect a read error. CDR3 amino acids: CASSPRLAGDNVQLF. The CDR3 DNA follows: TGCGCCAGCAGTCCTAGACTAGCGGGGGACAATGTGCAGCTCTTC. This chain connects TRBV10-2 to TRBJ2-1; 12 positions match TRBD2. The CDR3 spans 15 residues. Germline loops: CDR1 WSHSY, CDR2 SAAADI.

As concerns this clonotype: This could be a read error, since a much larger clone is one nucleotide away. V and J are TRBV4-1 and TRBJ2-1; a weak D match, TRBD1 (6 bases). The CDR3 is made up of 14 amino acids. V lost 4 bases, J lost 8 bases, and 15 bases lay in between. The germline V gene has CDR1 MGHRA and CDR2 YSYEKL. The CDR3 protein is CASSRVGAVYEQFF. In nucleotides, the CDR3 is TGCGCCAGCAGCCGGGTGGGGGCGGTGTATGAGCAGTTCTTC.

This clonotype has just one count. One end of the junction is discordant with germline, which a read error may explain. This chain links TRBV2 with TRBJ2-7; D not certain. The germline V gene has CDR1 SNHLY and CDR2 FYNNEI. CDR3 length: 11 residues. The CDR3 DNA sequence: TGTGACAGCCGTAGAGAAAACGAGCAGTACTTC. This translates into CDSRRENEQYF.

Only a few counts were recorded for this clonotype. A much bigger clone sits one base away, suggesting this may be a read error. J is TRBJ1-5 and V is TRBV28; D gene ambiguous. CDR1 is MDHEN, CDR2 SYDVKM, per germline. This CDR3 is built from 14 residues. The ends were cut back, 4 bases at V and 6 bases at J, with 13 bases in the middle. CDR3: CASSYPIAVQPQHF. DNA of the CDR3: TGTGCCAGCAGTTACCCGATAGCGGTTCAGCCCCAGCATTTT.

This clonotype was counted ten times or more. The rearrangement joins TRBV29-1 to TRBJ2-5; D perhaps matches TRBD2 (5 bases). Trimming took off 7 bases at V and 5 bases at J, with 14 bases between the two ends. Germline V gives CDR1 SQVTM, CDR2 ANQGSEA. The CDR3 spans 12 residues. The CDR3 protein is CSALDSGETQYF. The CDR3 DNA follows: TGCAGCGCCCTGGACTCCGGGGAGACCCAGTACTTC.

For this clonotype: Just one base apart from a much larger clone, this may be a read error. The V gene is TRBV12-3 or TRBV12-4, the J gene TRBJ2-2, with 8 bases that match TRBD1. The CDR3 sequence is 15 residues long. The chain's CDR3 is CVSSLQGANTGELFF. For the CDR3, the DNA is TGTGTCAGCAGTTTACAGGGGGCGAACACCGGGGAGCTGTTTTTT.

About this clonotype itself: No conserved phenylalanine or tryptophan ends this CDR3, so it is likely a read error. The chain uses TRBV11-2 and TRBJ2-7, with 13 bases matching TRBD2. This CDR3 has 19 amino acids. Germline-derived CDR1 and CDR2 are SGHAT and FQNNGV. CDR3 in amino acids: CVSSLITSGRADPPYKQYL. CDR3 coding DNA: TGTGTCAGCAGCTTAATTACTAGCGGGAGGGCCGACCCTCCCTACAAGCAGTACTTG.

In its sample, this clonotype was seen a few times. Given a much more abundant clone one base away, this may be a read error. This chain joins TRBV29-1 and TRBJ2-1; D is possibly TRBD2 (6 bases). This CDR3 comprises 14 residues. The V end was cut by 6 bases, the J end by 5 bases, with 17 bases between. The germline V gene has CDR1 SQVTM and CDR2 ANQGSEA. The CDR3 is CSVRLVRENNEQFF. The CDR3 DNA is TGCAGCGTACGACTAGTGCGGGAAAACAATGAGCAGTTCTTC.

Sample share makes this clonotype medium-sized. The V gene is TRBV11-2, the J gene TRBJ2-2; D gene ambiguous. This CDR3 contains 14 residues. V was pared by 3 bases and J by 0 bases, with 5 bases between. In germline, CDR1 is SGHAT, CDR2 FQNNGV. CDR3 sequence (DNA): TGTGCCAGCAGCTTCGGATCGAACACCGGGGAGCTGTTTTTT. It yields the protein CASSFGSNTGELFF.

Notes on this clonotype: Just one base apart from a much larger clone, this may be a read error. The V call is TRBV14, the J call TRBJ1-1, with D tentatively TRBD1 (5 bases). The CDR3 runs to 14 residues. The V and J ends lost 4 bases and 3 bases respectively, with 12 bases between them. Germline CDR1 is SGHDN and CDR2 is FVKESK. The CDR3 bases are TGTGCCAGCAGCCCTCGCACAGGATACACTGAAGCTTTCTTT. Protein product: CASSPRTGYTEAFF.

This clonotype has a handful of counts. CDR3 nucleotides: TGTGCCAGCGGCACCCAGCAGGGAGATACGCAGTATTTT. Translating gives CASGTQQGDTQYF. The V and J genes are TRBV7-9 and TRBJ2-3, with D possibly TRBD1 on 5 matching bases. The germline V gene has CDR1 SEHNR and CDR2 FQNEAQ (reference sequence). Trimming left V 8 bases short and J 5 bases short, with 14 bases between. This CDR3 has 13 residues. Full variable domain (missing parts from reference TRBV7-9 and TRBJ2-3): DTGVSQNPRHKITKRGQNVTFRCDPISEHNRLYWYRQTLGQGPEFLTYFQNEAQLEKSRLLSDRFSAERPKGSFSTLEIQRTEQGDSAMYLCASGTQQGDTQYFGPGTRLTVL.

To note about this clonotype: At one end, the junction sequence differs from germline, possibly due to a read error. The chain combines TRBV6-2 or TRBV6-3 with TRBJ2-1; 7 bases agree with TRBD2. This CDR3 has 15 residues. Germline V gene data show CDR1 as MNHEY and CDR2 as SVGEGT. Here the CDR3 reads CGSSYGGRAYNEQFF. Written as DNA, the CDR3 is TGTGGCAGCAGTTACGGAGGGAGGGCCTACAACGAGCAGTTCTTC.

Comment on this clonotype: One end of the junction does not line up with germline, which may come from a read error. The genes are TRBV12-3 or TRBV12-4 and TRBJ2-7; TRBD1 might be the D (8 bases). CDR3 size: 14 residues. As DNA, the CDR3 is TGTGCCAGTAGTTTACAGGGGGGGCTCTATGATCAGTACTTC. Translated, it gives CASSLQGGLYDQYF.

This clonotype showed up just a few times. The J gene is TRBJ1-5, the V gene TRBV18, with D unresolved. With 2 bases removed from V and 3 bases from J, the gap between germline ends came to 8 bases. Per the germline V gene, CDR1 is KGHSH and CDR2 is LQKENI. The CDR3 contains 14 residues. CDR3 DNA: TGTGCCAGCTCACCAGCAGTAAACAATCAGCCCCAGCATTTT. It codes for CASSPAVNNQPQHF.

Comments on this clonotype: The CDR3 end shows no conserved phenylalanine or tryptophan, and so a read error is likely. The rearrangement links TRBV12-3 or TRBV12-4 to TRBJ1-1; TRBD1 aligns across 7 bases. The CDR3 contains 13 residues. J was trimmed by 4 bases and V by 10 bases; bases with no gene match: 9. CDR3 sequence: CAIKTGWSTEAFL. The CDR3, as DNA: TGTGCCATCAAGACAGGGTGGAGCACTGAAGCTTTCCTT.